The 5 T cell receptor beta chains below all came from one sample that was sequenced in a study of shared clonotypes between healthy human individuals. The data were produced by immunoSEQ multiplex PCR, yet TCRdb's version contains in-frame clones alone and is incomplete. Here the sample spans approximately 1,500,000 clones, under 99% being singletons. Sequences were obtained from naive CD4+ T cells sorted from blood. This sample's subset: CD45RA+ positively selected. The receptors here all came from a man aged 30-40 years in good health.

The chain is built from TRBV18 and TRBJ2-1, with D perhaps TRBD1 (6 bases). Trimming took off 2 bases at V and 14 bases at J, with 13 bases between the two ends. The CDR3 loop spans 12 amino acids. Germline CDR1 and CDR2: KGHSH and LQKENI. The CDR3 region has the DNA TGTGCCAGCTCACCAAGAGAGGGGGTCAAGTTCTTC. Translating gives CASSPREGVKFF.

In this sample, this clone turned up once. This rearrangement joins TRBV7-2 to TRBJ2-7; D is unresolved. Trimming took off 4 bases at V and 2 bases at J, with 18 bases between the two ends. From germline, CDR1 is SGHTA and CDR2 FQGNSA. The CDR3 spans 16 residues. This chain's CDR3 is CASSSIQTKSPYEQYF. The CDR3 DNA sequence: TGTGCCAGCAGCTCTATCCAGACAAAGAGTCCCTACGAGCAGTACTTC.

The CDR3 loop reads CASSPGGGPANEQFF. CDR3 nucleotide sequence: TGTGCCAGCAGCCCCGGGGGGGGACCGGCAAATGAGCAGTTCTTC. The chain couples TRBV11-3 to TRBJ2-1; 8 bases are shared with TRBD2. Germline assignment: CDR1 SGHNT and CDR2 YENEEA. The V segment lost 5 bases and the J segment 7 bases; nucleotides outside the gene matches: 10. CDR3 length: 15 amino acids.

The chain couples TRBV7-9 to TRBJ1-5, with TRBD1 matching over 7 bases. J gave up 5 bases and V 5 bases, and 6 bases lay outside the gene matches. The CDR3 consists of 14 residues. Germline CDR1 and CDR2: SEHNR and FQNEAQ (reference sequence). The CDR3: CASSNDREHQPQHF. The CDR3 DNA sequence: TGTGCCAGCAGCAACGACAGGGAACATCAGCCCCAGCATTTT.

V usage is TRBV15 and J usage is TRBJ1-2, with unresolved D. The CDR3 covers 12 residues. Looked up from germline, CDR1 is LNHNV and CDR2 is YYDKDF (reference sequence). Trimming shortened V by 0 bases and J by 14 bases, and 13 bases separated the two germline ends. This CDR3 reads CATSRDGPWRTF. The CDR3 DNA reads as TGTGCCACCAGCAGAGACGGGCCCTGGCGTACCTTC.